The 22 T cell receptor beta chains listed next were all sequenced from one sample in a study of T cells in Graves' hyperthyroidism and ophthalmopathy. RNA transcripts served as the template for amplifying TCR beta CDR3 regions. The HTBI primer set served for first-round RT-PCR of the TCR CDR3. TCRdb called the multiplex PCR reads again in MiXCR, with one record for every CDR3 protein. The sample yields about 360,000 distinct CDR3 sequences, approximately 13% seen once. Material: blood. Receptor source: a man younger than 40 with Graves' hyperthyroidism that later progressed to Graves' ophthalmopathy.

The chain recombines TRBV5-5 with TRBJ1-3, with D perhaps TRBD1 (6 bases). CDR1 is SGHKS and CDR2 is YYEKEE in the germline V gene (reference sequence). The CDR3 consists of 17 residues. V gave up 0 bases and J gave up 0 bases, with 13 bases separating them. The CDR3 spells CASSLAGALSSGNTIYF. As DNA, the CDR3 is TGTGCCAGCAGCTTGGCGGGGGCCCTGAGCTCTGGAAACACCATATATTTT.

This clonotype was seen more than once but under ten times. CDR3 in DNA: TGCGCCAGCAGCTCGGGTCTTGCCCCCGGGGAGCTGTTTTTT. It translates to CASSSGLAPGELFF. The chain combines TRBV5-1 with TRBJ2-2; no reliable D call. This CDR3 is built from 14 residues. V lost 3 bases and J lost 6, with 12 bases in between. The V gene's germline CDR1 is SGHRS and CDR2 YFSETQ.

As regards this clonotype: This CDR3 fails to terminate in the conserved phenylalanine or tryptophan, so it likely reflects a read error. V and J are TRBV9 and TRBJ2-7; TRBD2 might be the D (5 bases). This CDR3 has 16 residues. V shed 0 bases and J shed 1 base, with 14 bases lying between them. Germline CDR1 and CDR2: SGDLS and YYNGEE. The CDR3 nucleotides are TGTGCCAGCAGCGTAGGCGGTAGCGCTATATCCTACGAGCAGTACTGC. It codes for CASSVGGSAISYEQYC.

This clonotype has at least ten counts. This chain uses TRBV7-9 with TRBJ2-5, with 8 nucleotides matching TRBD2. This CDR3 spans 16 amino acids. V lost 4 bases and J lost 1; bases outside the gene matches: 8. Germline CDR1 SEHNR, CDR2 FQNEAQ (reference sequence). CDR3 residues: CASSSGYSGTQETQYF. The CDR3 DNA reads as TGTGCCAGCAGCTCCGGGTATAGCGGGACCCAAGAGACCCAGTACTTC.

This clonotype showed up many times. The chain combines TRBV5-6 with TRBJ1-6; a weak D match, TRBD1 (5 bases). Germline V gene sequence: CDR1 SGHDT, CDR2 YYEEEE. The ends were cut back, 0 bases at V and 7 bases at J, with 8 bases in the middle. This CDR3 has 14 residues. The CDR3 reads CASSLGWGNSPLHF. In DNA form, the CDR3 reads TGTGCCAGCAGCTTGGGTTGGGGGAATTCACCCCTCCACTTT.

This clonotype was seen a handful of times. V usage is TRBV11-2 and J usage is TRBJ2-2; D remains ambiguous. The CDR3 loop spans 14 amino acids. V gave up 5 bases and J gave up 2 bases, with 9 bases separating them. Germline V gene data show CDR1 as SGHAT and CDR2 as FQNNGV. The CDR3 reads CASSARENTGELFF. The CDR3 coding sequence is TGTGCCAGCAGCGCCAGAGAAAACACCGGGGAGCTGTTTTTT.

With regard to this clonotype: This may be a read error: a much more frequent sequence differs by one nucleotide. The gene calls are TRBV28 and TRBJ1-5, with D uncertain. The V end lost 2 bases, the J end lost 3 bases, and 11 bases lay between the germline ends. The V gene's germline CDR1 is MDHEN and CDR2 SYDVKM. The CDR3 covers 15 residues. The DNA of the CDR3 is TGTGCCAGCAGTTTACGGCAGGAGGCCAATCAGCCCCAGCATTTT. It yields the protein CASSLRQEANQPQHF.

A remark on this clonotype: This could be a read error, since a much larger clone is one nucleotide away. The chain employs TRBV27 and TRBJ1-1, with TRBD1 matching 7 bases. Germline-derived CDR1 and CDR2 are MNHEY and SMNVEV (reference sequence). This CDR3 has 13 amino acids. CDR3 coding DNA: TGTGCCAGCCGACAGGGTTCTGTCACTGTAGCTTTCTTT. Encoded protein: CASRQGSVTVAFF.

Details on this clonotype: An end of the junction differs from the germline gene, which may be a read error. This chain connects TRBV5-6 to TRBJ2-1; the match to TRBD2 covers 9 bases. The CDR3 has 15 amino acids. Germline V lookup: CDR1 SGHDT, CDR2 YYEEEE. CDR3 protein: CATSLYAGGYNEQFF. The CDR3 DNA sequence: TGTGCCACCAGCTTGTATGCGGGGGGGTACAATGAGCAGTTCTTC.

This clonotype occurred many times. The J gene is TRBJ1-1, the V gene TRBV27, with D maybe TRBD1 (6 bases). Germline V gene sequence: CDR1 MNHEY, CDR2 SMNVEV (reference sequence). Trimming shortened V by 0 bases and J by 7 bases, and 15 bases separated the two germline ends. The CDR3 sequence is 15 residues long. CDR3 DNA: TGTGCCAGCAGTTTATCGCACAGGGTGGATGGTGAAGCTTTCTTT. Protein product: CASSLSHRVDGEAFF.

Details on this clonotype: It may be a read error: a sequence one base away is much more abundant. The V and J genes are TRBV20-1 and TRBJ1-4, with TRBD1 matching 8 bases. Germline assignment: CDR1 DFQATT and CDR2 SNEGSKA (reference sequence). CDR3 length: 14 residues. V was clipped by 2 bases and J by 7 bases; unmatched bases: 6. The CDR3 DNA reads as TGCAGTGCTAGAAGGCAGGGGGCTTGTGAAAAACTGTTTTTT. The encoded protein is CSARRQGACEKLFF.

This clonotype has only a few counts. This chain joins TRBV7-9 and TRBJ2-1; the D call may be TRBD1 or TRBD2 (6 bases each). In germline, CDR1 is SEHNR, CDR2 FQNEAQ (reference sequence). The V and J ends lost 5 bases and 5 bases respectively, with 16 bases between them. This CDR3 contains 15 residues. Here the CDR3 reads CASSRVGGPDNEQFF. CDR3 DNA: TGTGCCAGCAGCAGAGTCGGGGGCCCGGACAATGAGCAGTTCTTC.

This clonotype came up a few times. J is TRBJ2-5 and V is TRBV5-4, with 11 bases that match TRBD2. Trimming removed 4 bases from V and 3 bases from J; junction bases left unmatched: 5. Germline V gene data show CDR1 as SGHNT and CDR2 as YYREEE (reference sequence). The CDR3 runs to 15 residues. The CDR3 DNA is TGTGCCAGCAGCCCGGGACTAGCGGTAAAAGAGACCCAGTACTTC. This codes for CASSPGLAVKETQYF.

This clonotype was seen a few times. A much larger clone lies one base from this, so it may be a read error. A read error is likely, as this CDR3 ends without the conserved phenylalanine or tryptophan. The V and J genes are TRBV27 and TRBJ2-3; D unresolved. Trimming took 6 bases from V and 1 from J, leaving 17 bases between them. Germline assignment: CDR1 MNHEY and CDR2 SMNVEV (reference sequence). This CDR3 spans 16 amino acids. CDR3 region: CASSQKGVVRTDTQYY. In nucleotides, the CDR3 is TGTGCCAGCAGCCAAAAGGGTGTTGTTCGCACAGATACGCAGTATTAT.

This clonotype was counted many times. The genes are TRBV6-1 and TRBJ1-5, with D perhaps TRBD1 (5 bases). CDR1 is MNHNS and CDR2 is SASEGT in the germline V gene. V lost 0 bases and J lost 0, with 6 bases in between. The CDR3 contains 15 residues. This CDR3 reads CASSEATDSNQPQHF. CDR3 nucleotide sequence: TGTGCCAGCAGTGAAGCGACAGATAGCAATCAGCCCCAGCATTTT.

This clonotype was counted only a few times. The chain carries TRBV9 and TRBJ1-1; no clear D. The V end was cut by 0 bases, the J end by 1 base, with 13 bases between. Germline loops: CDR1 SGDLS, CDR2 YYNGEE. The CDR3 runs to 16 residues. As DNA, the CDR3 is TGTGCCAGCAGCGTAGGGGCAGGTACGGCGAACACTGAAGCTTTCTTT. Its translation: CASSVGAGTANTEAFF.

The CDR3 loop is CASSDPDSISYNEQFF. CDR3 nucleotides: TGTGCCAGCAGTGACCCTGACAGTATTTCCTACAATGAGCAGTTCTTC. This chain connects TRBV25-1 to TRBJ2-1; perhaps TRBD1 as D (5 bases). The CDR3 is 16 residues long. The germline CDR1 and CDR2 sequences are MGHDK and SYGVNS. The V and J ends lost 3 bases and 1 base respectively, with 13 bases between them.

This clonotype was counted at least ten times. The chain is built from TRBV6-1 and TRBJ2-7, with 7 bases fitting TRBD1. V was pared by 6 bases and J by 2 bases, with 4 bases of the junction left unmatched. The CDR3 contains 13 residues. The germline V gene encodes CDR1 MNHNS and CDR2 SASEGT. The CDR3 nucleotides are TGTGCCAGCAGAAGGGACAGTACCTACGAGCAGTACTTC. Its translation: CASRRDSTYEQYF.

This clonotype was seen more than once but under ten times. The chain couples TRBV6-1 to TRBJ1-4; D uncertain. Germline CDR1 MNHNS, CDR2 SASEGT. The CDR3 spans 12 residues. V was clipped by 7 bases and J by 6 bases, with 9 bases between them. CDR3 DNA: TGTGCCAGCAAGGCTCTGGATGAAAAACTGTTTTTT. Residues: CASKALDEKLFF.

This clonotype was picked up many times. V usage is TRBV12-3 or TRBV12-4 and J usage is TRBJ1-1, with a possible D match to TRBD1 (6 bases). The CDR3 is made up of 16 amino acids. V lost 3 bases to trimming and J lost 3 bases, with 17 bases between them. The CDR3 nucleotides read TGTGCCAGCAGTTTGACAATGGGGCCAGGGGACACTGAAGCTTTCTTT. Its protein is CASSLTMGPGDTEAFF.

This clonotype was seen at least ten times. The rearrangement joins TRBV9 to TRBJ2-3; 10 nucleotides match TRBD1. Germline CDR1 and CDR2: SGDLS and YYNGEE. The CDR3 spans 15 residues. V shed 0 bases and J 8 bases; nucleotides not matched to a gene: 6. CDR3 sequence (DNA): TGTGCCAGCAGCGTAGAGGGACAGGGGATCCGTACGCAGTATTTT. It codes for CASSVEGQGIRTQYF.

The rearrangement links TRBV12-3 or TRBV12-4 to TRBJ1-6; D not certain. There are 16 residues in the CDR3. The V gene lost 3 bases and the J gene lost 3 bases, with 12 bases spanning the gap. The CDR3: CASSLAHPGYNSPLHF. The CDR3 nucleotides read TGTGCCAGCAGTTTGGCCCACCCAGGCTATAATTCACCCCTCCACTTT.